This T cell receptor (beta chain) stems from a study of blood T cells in healthy people across ages (dated by TCRdb to about 2015). With regard to the full study: In model experiments, template switching captured roughly one uniquely barcoded TCR beta cDNA molecule for every two T cells. Using deep sequencing normalized with unique cDNA molecular identifiers, the study measured how TCR beta repertoire diversity changes with age. The donors were divided into four age groups: young (average approximately 15 years), middle-aged (about 40), aged (around 59) and long-lived (around 87). To avoid experimental bias, donors of different ages were distributed randomly across sequencing lanes. Using the same blood draw, the study looked at two additional independent replicas of 1 million unique cDNA reads for two donors, one aged 18 to 30 and the other aged 80 or older.

The roughly 39 donors, aged about 6 to 95 years, were systemically healthy Caucasian individuals from Russia. Approximately 11 milliliters of peripheral blood were drawn from each donor into EDTA-treated Vacutainer tubes. Ficoll-Paque density-gradient centrifugation was used to isolate PBMCs, with at least 6.5 million per sample. Trizol reagent was used to extract total RNA from PBMCs, with at least 5 micrograms per sample. The percentages of naive CD45RAhigh/CD27high T cells were determined by flow cytometry on a PBMC aliquot from every donor. General conclusions and limits of the study: Estimates of total diversity based on one million sequenced T cells were considered lower bounds and underestimates. As age increased, observed TCR beta diversity per million T cells dropped in a roughly linear way, and a significant reduction was already evident by age 40. Conclusive comparison of naive and antigen-experienced compartments was prevented by the profiling of bulk unsorted PBMCs. Because donor CMV infection status was unknown, age-related changes in expanded clonotypes were potentially confounded. A strong correlation was found between observed TCR beta diversity and the percentage of naive T cells measured by flow cytometry. Compared with the aged group, more naive CD4+ T cells, fewer expanded clones and increased TCR diversity were shown by the long-lived group, suggesting age selection.

Library preparation was by 5' RACE. TCRdb records Illumina HiSeq 2500 as the sequencer. A second about 7 to 12 cycle PCR used a sample-barcoded 5' primer and a J-beta primer mix. Each TCR beta cDNA molecule received a unique molecular identifier from a template-switch 5' adaptor carrying 12 random nucleotides. Each sample yielded at least 3 million CDR3-containing paired-end reads. First-strand cDNA synthesis was performed from all RNA using the Mint cDNA synthesis kit, with priming by a TRBC-specific oligonucleotide. Following uracil-DNA glycosylase treatment, all cDNA underwent a first 18-cycle PCR with the universal primers M1SS and BC2_uni_R. On the authors' methods: For normalization, 1 million high-quality reads, each with a distinct molecular identifier, were randomly selected from each sample. Reads with shared molecular identifiers were discarded instead of being binned into consensus sequences. MiTCR, run with a Q25 quality threshold and the strictest error-elimination algorithm, handled CDR3 identification, clonotype clustering and error correction. Lower-bound total TCR beta diversity was estimated with a nonparametric unseen species model using Euler transformation. TCRdb itself trimmed the public reads at Q25 with fastp, ran MiXCR and retained productive beta chains. For every CDR3 protein sequence, its rows merge into one entry that carries the most common genes and DNA. The V and J calls were determined by TCRdb, not by the authors. The sample includes roughly 570,000 distinct CDR3 sequences, with 25% to 30% observed a single time. The top ten clonotypes cover around a sixth of the sample.

A few counts support this clonotype. The antigen it binds to is not known. One junction end does not reproduce the germline sequence, and a read error may be involved. Spanning cysteine to phenylalanine, the CDR3 consists of 13 amino acids. Solely the CDR3 DNA is kept, with 39 bases framed from the first base. Per the germline V gene, ENHRY is the CDR1 and SYGVKD is the CDR2. The V and J segments used are TRBV10-3 and TRBJ1-1; 6 matching bases give a weak D call of TRBD1. The clonotype was recovered from a woman in her seventies in good health. Sequenced material: blood. CDR3 region: CTISELEGTEAFF. The base sequence is TGTACCATCAGTGAGTTAGAAGGGACAGAAGCTTTCTTT.